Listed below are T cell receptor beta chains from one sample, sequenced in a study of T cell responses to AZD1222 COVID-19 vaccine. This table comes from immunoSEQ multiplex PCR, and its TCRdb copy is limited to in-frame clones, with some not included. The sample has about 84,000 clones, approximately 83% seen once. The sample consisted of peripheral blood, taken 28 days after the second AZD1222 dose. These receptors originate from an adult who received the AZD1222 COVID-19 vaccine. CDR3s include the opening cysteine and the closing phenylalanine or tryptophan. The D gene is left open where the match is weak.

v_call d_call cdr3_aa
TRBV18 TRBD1 CASSLGQGYSETQYF
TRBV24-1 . CATSEAGDEAFF
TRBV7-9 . CASSPAPRTTNYGYTF
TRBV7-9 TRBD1 CASSPRDRANTEAFF
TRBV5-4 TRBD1 CASSQDRAKLFF
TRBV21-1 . CASSKKNRRDTEAFF
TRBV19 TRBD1 CASSPGQIYGYTF
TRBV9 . CASSVAGASYNEQFF
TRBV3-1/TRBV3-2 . CASSQARSKDNEQFF
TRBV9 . CASSVEGRPTYGYTF
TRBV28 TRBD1 CATVTGSSPLHF
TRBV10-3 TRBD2 CAISESLAGGISYNEQFF
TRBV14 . CASSLAPSEKLFF
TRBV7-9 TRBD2 CASSLNDAGVRQETQYF
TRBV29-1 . CSVVPSNYGYTF
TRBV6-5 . CASSYGSPGASYEQYF
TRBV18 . CASSPSRDQPQHF
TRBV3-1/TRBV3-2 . CASSQLVVRYNEQFF
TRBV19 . CASSPGSTYEQYF
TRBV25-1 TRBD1 CASSSSDRWQTQYF
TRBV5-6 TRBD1 CASSFGTGIVNTEAFF
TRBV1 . CTSSQRGREGAGEDYGYTF
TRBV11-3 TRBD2 CASSLDLGLAGGLNTGELFF
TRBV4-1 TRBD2 CASSQDTGLAGATYEQYF
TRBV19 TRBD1 CASRPPDRYTQYF
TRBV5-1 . CASSLTTNTGELFF
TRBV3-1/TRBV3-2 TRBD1 CASSTGAGNTIYF
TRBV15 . CATSRDTADTQYF
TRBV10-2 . CASSGQGNTEAFF
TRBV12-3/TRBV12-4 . CASSSTDYLGYTF
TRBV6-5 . CASSYNSGNTIYF
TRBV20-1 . CSASRTDNYGYTF
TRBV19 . CASSIEGSTGELFF
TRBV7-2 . CASSLQGSGNQPQHF
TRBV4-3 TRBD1 CASSQPDRGNSPLHF
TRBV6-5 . CASSPSGKETQYF
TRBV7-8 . CASSRNLNTEAFF
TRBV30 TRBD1 CAWRQGGNQPQHF
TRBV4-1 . CASSQDPGDPTYNEQFF
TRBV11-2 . CASSRLVGHYNQPQHF
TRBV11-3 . CASSLEGNDGYTF
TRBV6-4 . CASSERNRVDSNQPQHF
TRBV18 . CASSPPAGDNSPLHF
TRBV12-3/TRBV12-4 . CASRPGRSYGYTF
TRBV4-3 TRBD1 CASSRDSRLTDTQYF
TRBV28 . CASTGYNQPQHF
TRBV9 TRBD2 CASSVDQREINEQFF
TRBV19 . CASNMGVNTGELFF
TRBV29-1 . CSVGLASGGGEQYF
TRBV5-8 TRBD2 CASSLLASTGELFF
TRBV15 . CATSRAQGSGGYTF
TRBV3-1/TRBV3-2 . CASSQIQETQYF